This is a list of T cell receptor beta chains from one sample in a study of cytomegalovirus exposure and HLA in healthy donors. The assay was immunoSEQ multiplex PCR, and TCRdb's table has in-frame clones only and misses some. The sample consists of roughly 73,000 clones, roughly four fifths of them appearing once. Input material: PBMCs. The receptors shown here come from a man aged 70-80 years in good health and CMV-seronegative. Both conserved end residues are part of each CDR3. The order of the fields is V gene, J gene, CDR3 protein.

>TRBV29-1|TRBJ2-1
CSVGRSSYNEQFF
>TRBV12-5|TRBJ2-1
CASGLVREWPARDEQFF
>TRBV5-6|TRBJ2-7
CASRGAAYEQYF
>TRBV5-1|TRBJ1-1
CASNNLGGGTEAFF
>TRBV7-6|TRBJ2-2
CASSIAGLAGDTGELFF
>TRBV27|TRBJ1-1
CASSLSPGITEAFF
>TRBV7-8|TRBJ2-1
CASSLAGGLINEQFF
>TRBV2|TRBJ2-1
CASKEGQSYNEQFF
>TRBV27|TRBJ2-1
CASSFSSVASGVRRNEQFF
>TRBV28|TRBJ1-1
CASRSRNTEAFF
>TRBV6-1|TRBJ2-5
CASSELGGWEQYF
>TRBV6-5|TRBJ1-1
CASSGQGNTEAFF
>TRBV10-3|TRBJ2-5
CAISPRGGGGETQYF
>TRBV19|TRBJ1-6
CASSLVQGNSPLHF
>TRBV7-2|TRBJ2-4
CASSMRQGAKNIQYF
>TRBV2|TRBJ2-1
CASSFQGRYNEQFF
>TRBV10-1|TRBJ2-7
CASSDSSASSYEQYF
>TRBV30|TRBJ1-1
CAWSVTANTEAFF
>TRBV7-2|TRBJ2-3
CASSPAGLAGGDTQYF
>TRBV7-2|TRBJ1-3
CASSLGTGVGNTIYF
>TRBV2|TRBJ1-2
CASSERGDNYGYTF
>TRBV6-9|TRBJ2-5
CASSRSFFGAGTQYF
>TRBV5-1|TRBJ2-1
CASSLDGGSYNEQFF
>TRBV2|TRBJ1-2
CATSGRGGYGYTF
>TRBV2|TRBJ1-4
CASSQSGVEKLFF
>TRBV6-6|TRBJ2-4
CASSETSAGGNIQYF
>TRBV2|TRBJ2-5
CASTWLGRLQETQYF
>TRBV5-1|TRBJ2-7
CASSLARGQVRYEQYF
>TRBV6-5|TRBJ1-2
CASRRRTGDYGYTF
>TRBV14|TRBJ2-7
CASSQGPGLAGAYEQYF
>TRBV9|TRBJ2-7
CASSATGGEQYF
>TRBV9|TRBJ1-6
CASSPQGDSPLHF
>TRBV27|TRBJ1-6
CASSPPWQGNSPLHF
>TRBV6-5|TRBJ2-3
CASNRVVTSTDTQYF
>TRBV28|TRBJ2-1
CASMTSGGYNEQFF
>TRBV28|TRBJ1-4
CASATHRGATEKLFF
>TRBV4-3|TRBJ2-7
CASSLGFGRATAYEQYF
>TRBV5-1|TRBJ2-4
CASSLDDGTSGLLAKNIQYF
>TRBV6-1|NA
CASSELVLAGVVYEQYF
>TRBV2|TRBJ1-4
CASVTDYNEKLFF
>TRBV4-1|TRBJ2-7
CASSQRSGRNHYEQYF
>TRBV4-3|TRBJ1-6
CASSQDTVSTYNSPLHF
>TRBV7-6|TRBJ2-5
CASSFRTSPQETQYF
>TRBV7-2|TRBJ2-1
CASSLDRSKQFF
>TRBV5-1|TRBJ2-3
CASSWTSTDTQYF
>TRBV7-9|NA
CASSPGQGAYEQYF
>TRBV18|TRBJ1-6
CASSLDSKNSPLHF
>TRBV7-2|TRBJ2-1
CASSLVRGGKDEQFF